The present T cell receptor (beta chain) was sequenced within a study of blood T cell repertoires in COVID-19. Across the whole study: Acute and convalescent COVID-19 specimens originated in the United States, Italy and Spain. The analysed material was cDNA or gDNA that came from T cells, B-cell-depleted T cells, or PBMCs.

In the original workflow: How many nucleated cells were present was estimated from reference gene primer amplification. The repertoire was sequenced with immunoSEQ multiplex PCR; TCRdb's copy has only in-frame clones and lacks some. The V and J calls and clone size come from that table; D and trimming were worked out from the DNA. This table has 81,000 or so clones, around 85% appearing once. Seattle patient enrollment occurred during active infection, with longitudinal follow-up thereafter. Trimming pared 9 bases from V and 9 bases from J, leaving 20 bases between. This CDR3 contains 13 residues. Germline V lookup: CDR1 MNHEY, CDR2 SMNVEV (reference sequence).

The sequencing input was peripheral blood. The receptor comes from a man aged 50 to 59 with COVID-19, enrolled during active disease. This sequence joins TRBV27 and TRBJ2-5; D might be TRBD2 (5 bases). CDR3 sequence: CASSSGPLGAQYF. In DNA form, the CDR3 reads TGTGCCAGTAGCAGCGGCCCCCTCGGGGCCCAGTACTTC.